Listed here are 10 T cell receptor beta chains from one sample, sequenced in a study of shared clonotypes between healthy human individuals. Profiling relied on immunoSEQ multiplex PCR, and the TCRdb table lists in-frame clones only, not all of them. The table lists about 2.4 million clones, roughly 93% of them singletons, with approximately 0.35% in the top ten. Specimen: naive CD4+ T cells from PBMCs. Subset in this sample: CD45RA+ positively selected. The receptor source for this set is a man between 18 and 29 years old in good health. Some clones in this sample may be carry-over from other donors' samples.

About this clone itself: This sample includes further DNA sequences coding for the same CDR3. The V gene is TRBV6-5, the J gene TRBJ2-6; D possibly corresponds to TRBD1 (5 bases). Germline CDR1 and CDR2: MNHEY and SVGAGI. CDR3 length: 16 amino acids. With 2 bases removed from V and 0 bases from J, the gap between germline ends came to 8 bases. DNA for the CDR3: TGTGCCAGCAGTTACGCCAGGGTCTCTGGGGCCAACGTCCTGACTTTC. It encodes CASSYARVSGANVLTF.

The V gene is TRBV14, the J gene TRBJ1-4; unclear D gene. Germline CDR1 is SGHDN and CDR2 is FVKESK. The CDR3 spans 14 residues. V shed 4 bases and J shed 3 bases, with 9 bases lying between them. The CDR3 loop reads CASSRHRANEKLFF. In DNA form, the CDR3 reads TGTGCCAGCAGCCGGCATCGCGCTAATGAAAAACTGTTTTTT.

The CDR3 region is CASRAARTAMNQPQHF. Here the CDR3 DNA reads TGTGCCAGTAGGGCCGCGAGGACAGCGATGAATCAGCCCCAGCATTTT. The chain couples TRBV19 to TRBJ1-5, with D possibly matching TRBD1 (6 bases). The CDR3 spans 16 residues. Trimming stripped 6 bases from V and 4 bases from J, with 19 bases between. CDR1 and CDR2 from the germline V gene are LNHDA and SQIVND (reference sequence).

The rearrangement uses TRBV25-1 and TRBJ2-7; 10 nucleotides align to TRBD1. V was pared by 1 base and J by 6 bases, with 6 bases of the junction left unmatched. Germline V gene sequence: CDR1 MGHDK, CDR2 SYGVNS. This CDR3 has 15 amino acids. Written as DNA, the CDR3 is TGTGCCAGCAGTGAATTGGGGACAGGGGCTATCGAGCAGTACTTC. This translates into CASSELGTGAIEQYF.

A note on this clone: The junction differs from germline at one of its ends, possibly a read error. V is TRBV30 and J is TRBJ2-7; D perhaps matches TRBD1 (5 bases). Germline assignment: CDR1 GTSNPN and CDR2 SVGIG (reference sequence). The CDR3 has 11 amino acids. The CDR3 DNA reads TGTGCCTGGAGTGTAGGCGGAAAAGGGGAATTC. Translating it yields CAWSVGGKGEF.

The DNA of the CDR3 is TGCGCCAGCAGCTTGGCCATTGGACATGGGGAGACCCAGTACTTC. Protein product: CASSLAIGHGETQYF. J is TRBJ2-5 and V is TRBV5-1; tentative D call: TRBD1 (5 bases). CDR1 is SGHRS and CDR2 is YFSETQ in the germline V gene. V shed 0 bases and J shed 5 bases, with 14 bases lying between them. CDR3 size: 15 residues.

The V call is TRBV6-5, the J call TRBJ1-3; D gene unclear. Germline V gene lookup returns CDR1 MNHEY and CDR2 SVGAGI. The V and J ends lost 6 bases and 4 bases respectively, with 13 bases between them. The CDR3 length is 14 residues. The DNA for the CDR3 is TGTGCCAGCAGGAGACTGACTGAGGGAAACACCATATATTTT. It codes for CASRRLTEGNTIYF.

This rearrangement joins TRBV28 to TRBJ1-5; 7 bases map to TRBD1. Germline V CDR1 and CDR2: MDHEN, SYDVKM. This CDR3 is 15 amino acids long. J gave up 5 bases and V 4 bases, and 8 bases lay outside the gene matches. CDR3 sequence: CASSSGTVGDQPQHF. The CDR3, as DNA: TGTGCCAGCAGTTCTGGGACAGTGGGCGATCAGCCCCAGCATTTT.

This chain connects TRBV6-6 to TRBJ1-2; D might be TRBD1 (6 bases). There are 15 residues in the CDR3. Germline lookup yields CDR1 MNHNY and CDR2 SVGAGI (reference sequence). V gave up 6 bases and J gave up 4 bases, with 18 bases separating them. CDR3 in DNA: TGTGCCAGCAGCCACCCCCAGGGGAGGCCCTATGGCTACACCTTC. This gives the protein CASSHPQGRPYGYTF.

For this clone: At the DNA level, this CDR3 is encoded by other sequences in the same sample as well. The CDR3 spells CSVGRQGEKLFF. The CDR3, as DNA: TGCAGCGTGGGACGACAGGGGGAAAAACTGTTTTTT. The chain joins TRBV29-1 to TRBJ1-4, with TRBD1 matching over 8 bases. The germline CDR1 and CDR2 sequences are SQVTM and ANQGSEA. V shed 6 bases, J shed 8 bases, and the junction held 5 bases outside the gene matches. This CDR3 contains 12 residues.